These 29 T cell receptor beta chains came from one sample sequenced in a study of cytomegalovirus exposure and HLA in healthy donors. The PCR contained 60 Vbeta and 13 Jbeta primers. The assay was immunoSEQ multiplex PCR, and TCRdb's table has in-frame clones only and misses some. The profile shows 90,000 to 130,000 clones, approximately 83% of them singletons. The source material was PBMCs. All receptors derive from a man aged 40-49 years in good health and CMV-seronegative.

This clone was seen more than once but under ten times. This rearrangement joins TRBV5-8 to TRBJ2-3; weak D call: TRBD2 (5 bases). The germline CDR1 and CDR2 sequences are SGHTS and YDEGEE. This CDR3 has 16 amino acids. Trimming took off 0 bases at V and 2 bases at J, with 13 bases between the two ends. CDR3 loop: CASSLVGSEVTDTQYF. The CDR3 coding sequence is TGTGCCAGCAGCTTGGTGGGTAGCGAGGTCACAGATACGCAGTATTTT.

CDR3 sequence (DNA): TGTGCCAGCTCAAACACCACAGGGGCGCATTCACCCCTCCACTTT. Translation gives CASSNTTGAHSPLHF. The chain recombines TRBV18 with TRBJ1-6, with 7 nucleotides matching TRBD1. The CDR3 sequence is 15 residues long. Germline lookup yields CDR1 KGHSH and CDR2 LQKENI. J was trimmed by 8 bases and V by 5 bases; bases with no gene match: 9.

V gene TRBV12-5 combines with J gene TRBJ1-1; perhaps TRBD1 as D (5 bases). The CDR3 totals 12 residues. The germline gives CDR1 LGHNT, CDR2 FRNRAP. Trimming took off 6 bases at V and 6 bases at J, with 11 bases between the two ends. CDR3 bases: TGTGCTAGTGGACCAGGGATCTCTGAAGCTTTCTTT. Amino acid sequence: CASGPGISEAFF.

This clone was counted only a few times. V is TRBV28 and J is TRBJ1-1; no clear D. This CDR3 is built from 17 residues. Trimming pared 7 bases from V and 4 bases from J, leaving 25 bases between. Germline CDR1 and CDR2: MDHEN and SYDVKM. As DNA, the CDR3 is TGTGCCAGCAATGTAGTCGGTCAAGCGGGGTTGGGCACTGAAGCTTTCTTT. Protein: CASNVVGQAGLGTEAFF.

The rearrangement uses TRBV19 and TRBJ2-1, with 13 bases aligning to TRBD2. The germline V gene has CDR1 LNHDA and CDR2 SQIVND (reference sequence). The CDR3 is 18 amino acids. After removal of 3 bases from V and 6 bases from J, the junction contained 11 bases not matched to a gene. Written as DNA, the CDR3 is TGTGCCAGTAGTATGGAGAGACTAGCGGGGGGCCATCGCAATGAGCAGTTCTTC. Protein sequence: CASSMERLAGGHRNEQFF. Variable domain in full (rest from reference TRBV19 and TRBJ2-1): DGGITQSPKYLFRKEGQNVTLSCEQNLNHDAMYWYRQDPGQGLRLIYYSQIVNDFQKGDIAEGYSVSREKKESFPLTVTSAQKNPTAFYLCASSMERLAGGHRNEQFFGPGTRLTVL.

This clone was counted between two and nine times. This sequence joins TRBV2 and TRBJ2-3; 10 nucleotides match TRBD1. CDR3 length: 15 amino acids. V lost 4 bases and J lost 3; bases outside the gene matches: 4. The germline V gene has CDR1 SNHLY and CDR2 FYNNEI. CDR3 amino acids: CASSGPGQGTDTQYF. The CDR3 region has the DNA TGTGCCAGCAGTGGTCCGGGACAGGGGACAGATACGCAGTATTTT. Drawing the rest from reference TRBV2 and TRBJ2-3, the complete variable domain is EPEVTQTPSHQVTQMGQEVILRCVPISNHLYFYWYRQILGQKVEFLVSFYNNEISEKSEIFDDQFSVERPDGSNFTLKIRSTKLEDSAMYFCASSGPGQGTDTQYFGPGTRLTVL.

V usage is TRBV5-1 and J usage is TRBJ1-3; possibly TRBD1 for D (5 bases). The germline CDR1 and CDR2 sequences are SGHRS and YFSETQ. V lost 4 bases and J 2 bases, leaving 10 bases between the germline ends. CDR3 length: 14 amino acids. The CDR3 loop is CASSPAGAGNTIYF. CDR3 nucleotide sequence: TGCGCCAGCAGCCCCGCGGGGGCTGGAAACACCATATATTTT.

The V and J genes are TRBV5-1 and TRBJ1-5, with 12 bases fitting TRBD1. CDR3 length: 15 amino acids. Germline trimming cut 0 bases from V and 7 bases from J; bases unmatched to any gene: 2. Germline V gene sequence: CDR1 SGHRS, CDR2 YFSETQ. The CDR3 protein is CASSLEGTGGQPQHF. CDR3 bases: TGCGCCAGCAGCTTGGAGGGGACAGGGGGCCAGCCCCAGCATTTT.

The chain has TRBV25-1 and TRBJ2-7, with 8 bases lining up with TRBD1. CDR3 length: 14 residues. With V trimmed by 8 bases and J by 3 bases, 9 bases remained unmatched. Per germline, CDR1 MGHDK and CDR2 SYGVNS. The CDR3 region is CASAQPGQDYEQYF. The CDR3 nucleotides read TGTGCCAGCGCCCAGCCGGGACAGGACTACGAGCAGTACTTC.

In DNA form, the CDR3 reads TGTGCCAGCAGTCTTGTACGGGGTGACTATGGCTACACCTTC. Translated: CASSLVRGDYGYTF. The gene calls are TRBV6-5 and TRBJ1-2; D is ambiguous. Between the trimmed V and J ends, which lost 5 bases and 3 bases, there was a span of 13 bases. The germline V gene encodes CDR1 MNHEY and CDR2 SVGAGI. The CDR3 has 14 residues.

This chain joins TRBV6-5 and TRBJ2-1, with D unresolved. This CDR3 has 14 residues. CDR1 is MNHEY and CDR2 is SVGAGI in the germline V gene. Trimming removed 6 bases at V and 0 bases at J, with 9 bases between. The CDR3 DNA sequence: TGTGCCAGCAGACCCAGATTCTCCTACAATGAGCAGTTCTTC. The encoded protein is CASRPRFSYNEQFF.

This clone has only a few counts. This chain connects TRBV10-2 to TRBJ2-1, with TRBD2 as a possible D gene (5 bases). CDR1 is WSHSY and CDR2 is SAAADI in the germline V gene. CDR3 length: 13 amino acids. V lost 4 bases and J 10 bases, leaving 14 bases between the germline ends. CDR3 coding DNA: TGCGCCAGCAGTGCTAGCCCAGTCCTCGAGCAGTTCTTC. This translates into CASSASPVLEQFF.

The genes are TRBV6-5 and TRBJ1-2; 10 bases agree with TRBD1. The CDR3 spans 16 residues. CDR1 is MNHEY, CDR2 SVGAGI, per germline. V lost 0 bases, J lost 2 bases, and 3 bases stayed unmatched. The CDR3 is CASSYSRTGGNYGYTF. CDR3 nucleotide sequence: TGTGCCAGCAGTTACTCGAGGACAGGGGGGAACTATGGCTACACCTTC.

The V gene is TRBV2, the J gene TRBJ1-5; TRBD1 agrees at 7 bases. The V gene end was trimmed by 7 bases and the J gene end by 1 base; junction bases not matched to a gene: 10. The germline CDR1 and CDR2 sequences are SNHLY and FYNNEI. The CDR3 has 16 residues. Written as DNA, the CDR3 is TGTGCCAGCACGGAGGGGGCGTCGGGGAGCAATCAGCCCCAGCATTTT. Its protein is CASTEGASGSNQPQHF. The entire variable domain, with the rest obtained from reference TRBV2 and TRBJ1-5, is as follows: EPEVTQTPSHQVTQMGQEVILRCVPISNHLYFYWYRQILGQKVEFLVSFYNNEISEKSEIFDDQFSVERPDGSNFTLKIRSTKLEDSAMYFCASTEGASGSNQPQHFGDGTRLSIL.

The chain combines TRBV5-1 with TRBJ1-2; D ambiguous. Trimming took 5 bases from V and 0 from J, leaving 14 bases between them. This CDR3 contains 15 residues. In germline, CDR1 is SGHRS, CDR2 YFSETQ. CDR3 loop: CASRVGDNPNYGYTF. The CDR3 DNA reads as TGCGCCAGCAGGGTTGGAGATAATCCTAACTATGGCTACACCTTC.

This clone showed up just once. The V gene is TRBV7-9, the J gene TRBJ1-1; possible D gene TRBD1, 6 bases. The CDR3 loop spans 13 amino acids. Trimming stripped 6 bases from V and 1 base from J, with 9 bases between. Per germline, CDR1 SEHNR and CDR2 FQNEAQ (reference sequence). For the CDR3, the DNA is TGTGCCAGCAGTCAACAGGGGAACACTGAAGCTTTCTTT. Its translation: CASSQQGNTEAFF.

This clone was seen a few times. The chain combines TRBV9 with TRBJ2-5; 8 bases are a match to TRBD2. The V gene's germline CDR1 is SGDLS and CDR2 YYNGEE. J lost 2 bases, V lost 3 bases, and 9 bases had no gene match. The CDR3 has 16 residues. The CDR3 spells CASSASAGVNQETQYF. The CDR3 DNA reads TGTGCCAGCAGCGCCTCAGCGGGGGTGAATCAAGAGACCCAGTACTTC.

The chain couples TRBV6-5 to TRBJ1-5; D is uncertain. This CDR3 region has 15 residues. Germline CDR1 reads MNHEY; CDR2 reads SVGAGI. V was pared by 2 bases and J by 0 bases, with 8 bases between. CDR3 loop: CASSYRRNSNQPQHF. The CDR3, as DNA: TGTGCCAGCAGTTACAGGCGGAATAGCAATCAGCCCCAGCATTTT.

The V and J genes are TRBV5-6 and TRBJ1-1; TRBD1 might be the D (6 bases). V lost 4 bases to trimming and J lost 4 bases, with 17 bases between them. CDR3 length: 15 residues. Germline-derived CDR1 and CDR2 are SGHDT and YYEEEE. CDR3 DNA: TGTGCCAGCAGCCCGCAGGGGCGGGGGGCCACTGAAGCTTTCTTT. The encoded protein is CASSPQGRGATEAFF.

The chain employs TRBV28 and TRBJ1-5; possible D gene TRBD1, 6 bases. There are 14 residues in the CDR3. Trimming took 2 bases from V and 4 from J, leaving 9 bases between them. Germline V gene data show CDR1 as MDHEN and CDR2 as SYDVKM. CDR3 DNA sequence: TGTGCCAGCAGTTTAAGCCAGGGGAATCAGCCCCAGCATTTT. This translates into CASSLSQGNQPQHF.

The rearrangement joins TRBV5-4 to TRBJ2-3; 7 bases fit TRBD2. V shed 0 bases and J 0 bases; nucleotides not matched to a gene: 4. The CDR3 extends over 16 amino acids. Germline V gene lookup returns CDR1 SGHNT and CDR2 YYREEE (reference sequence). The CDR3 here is CASSLGTRTSTDTQYF. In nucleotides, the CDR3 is TGTGCCAGCAGCTTGGGGACTAGAACAAGCACAGATACGCAGTATTTT.

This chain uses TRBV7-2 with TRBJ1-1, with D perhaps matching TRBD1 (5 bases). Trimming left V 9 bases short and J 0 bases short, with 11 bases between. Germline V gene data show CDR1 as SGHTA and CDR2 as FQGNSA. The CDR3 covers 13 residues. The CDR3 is CASLTEMNTEAFF. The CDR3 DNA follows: TGTGCCAGTTTGACAGAAATGAACACTGAAGCTTTCTTT.

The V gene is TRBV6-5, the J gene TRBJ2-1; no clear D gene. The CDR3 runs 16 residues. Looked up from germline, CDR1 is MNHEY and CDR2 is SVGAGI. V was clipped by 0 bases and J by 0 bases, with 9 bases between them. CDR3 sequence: CASSYSRQDSYNEQFF. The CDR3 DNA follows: TGTGCCAGCAGTTACTCCCGGCAGGACTCCTACAATGAGCAGTTCTTC.

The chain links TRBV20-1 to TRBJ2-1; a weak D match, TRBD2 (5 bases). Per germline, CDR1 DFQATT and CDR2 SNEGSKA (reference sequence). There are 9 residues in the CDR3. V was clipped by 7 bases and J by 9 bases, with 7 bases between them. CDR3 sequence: CSDAGEQFF. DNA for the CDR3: TGCAGTGACGCGGGTGAGCAGTTCTTC.

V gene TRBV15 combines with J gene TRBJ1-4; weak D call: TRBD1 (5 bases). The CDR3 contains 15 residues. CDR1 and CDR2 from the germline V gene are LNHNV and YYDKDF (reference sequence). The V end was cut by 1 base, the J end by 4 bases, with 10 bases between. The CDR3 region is CATSRATDINEKLFF. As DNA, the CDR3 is TGTGCCACCAGCAGAGCGACAGATATTAATGAAAAACTGTTTTTT. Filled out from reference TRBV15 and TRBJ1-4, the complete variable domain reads DAMVIQNPRYQVTQFGKPVTLSCSQTLNHNVMYWYQQKSSQAPKLLFHYYDKDFNNEADTPDNFQSRRPNTSFCFLDIRSPGLGDTAMYLCATSRATDINEKLFFGSGTQLSVL.

The CDR3 loop is CASSWDRGGEQYF. CDR3 in DNA: TGTGCCAGCAGCTGGGACAGGGGAGGGGAGCAGTACTTC. The gene calls are TRBV5-6 and TRBJ2-7, with 10 positions matching TRBD1. CDR1 and CDR2 from the germline V gene are SGHDT and YYEEEE. Germline trimming cut 3 bases from V and 7 bases from J; bases unmatched to any gene: 4. The CDR3 loop spans 13 amino acids.

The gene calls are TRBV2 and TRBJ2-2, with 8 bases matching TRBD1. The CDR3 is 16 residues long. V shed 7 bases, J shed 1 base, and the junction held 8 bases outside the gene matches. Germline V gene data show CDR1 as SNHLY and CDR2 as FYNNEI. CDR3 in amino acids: CASTFPGQENTGELFF. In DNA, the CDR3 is TGTGCCAGCACCTTCCCGGGACAGGAGAACACCGGGGAGCTGTTTTTT.

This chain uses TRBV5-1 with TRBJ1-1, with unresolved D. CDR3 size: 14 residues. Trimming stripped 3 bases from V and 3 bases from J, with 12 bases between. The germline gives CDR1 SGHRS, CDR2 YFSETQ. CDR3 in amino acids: CASSWSGQDTEAFF. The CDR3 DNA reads TGCGCCAGCAGCTGGTCAGGCCAGGACACTGAAGCTTTCTTT. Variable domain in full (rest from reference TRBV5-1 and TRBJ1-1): KAGVTQTPRYLIKTRGQQVTLSCSPISGHRSVSWYQQTPGQGLQFLFEYFSETQRNKGNFPGRFSGRQFSNSRSEMNVSTLELGDSALYLCASSWSGQDTEAFFGQGTRLTVV.

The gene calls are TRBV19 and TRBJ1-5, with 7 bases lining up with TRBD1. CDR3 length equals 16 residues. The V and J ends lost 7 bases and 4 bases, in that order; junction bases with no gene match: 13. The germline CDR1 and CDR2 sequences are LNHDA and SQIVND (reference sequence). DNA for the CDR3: TGTGCCAGTAAAAAAGGGACAGCTACTCCGAATCAGCCCCAGCATTTT. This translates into CASKKGTATPNQPQHF. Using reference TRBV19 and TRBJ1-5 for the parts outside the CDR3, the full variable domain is DGGITQSPKYLFRKEGQNVTLSCEQNLNHDAMYWYRQDPGQGLRLIYYSQIVNDFQKGDIAEGYSVSREKKESFPLTVTSAQKNPTAFYLCASKKGTATPNQPQHFGDGTRLSIL.